These T cell receptor beta chains were read from a single sample in a study of OX40 agonist ivuxolimab in advanced cancers. Sequencing used immunoSEQ multiplex PCR; TCRdb keeps in-frame clones, though not all of them. The sample holds more than 45,000 clones, about 88% seen once. Sequenced material: CD4+ or CD8+ T cells sorted from blood, taken in a trial of the OX40 agonist ivuxolimab. These receptor sequences come from an adult with an advanced solid tumor such as melanoma, head and neck, liver or kidney cancer. Each CDR3 is given with its conserved first and last residue. Fields, in order: clone size, D gene, V gene, J gene, CDR3 protein, CDR3 DNA. A D gene is named only where the DNA matches it firmly. Size is omitted from some rows. Given values are once, few, many or a class for expanded clones.

clone size: once
D gene: NA
V gene: TRBV11-3
J gene: TRBJ2-7
CDR3 protein: CASSLRDFLAYEQYF
CDR3 DNA: TGTGCCAGCAGCCTTCGGGACTTTCTAGCCTACGAGCAGTACTTC

clone size: NA
D gene: NA
V gene: TRBV7-3
J gene: TRBJ2-5
CDR3 protein: CASSFVREETQYF
CDR3 DNA: TGTGCCAGCAGCTTCGTTCGTGAGGAGACCCAGTACTTC

clone size: NA
D gene: TRBD2
V gene: TRBV6-5
J gene: TRBJ2-3
CDR3 protein: CASSSGLAGGPVTQYF
CDR3 DNA: TGTGCCAGCAGTTCGGGACTAGCGGGAGGGCCAGTTACGCAGTATTTT

clone size: NA
D gene: TRBD1
V gene: TRBV4-1
J gene: TRBJ1-2
CDR3 protein: CASSRPSGTGYGYTF
CDR3 DNA: TGCGCCAGCAGCCGTCCCTCCGGGACAGGCTATGGCTACACCTTC

clone size: NA
D gene: TRBD2
V gene: TRBV11-2
J gene: TRBJ2-7
CDR3 protein: CASSLVLAASYEQYF
CDR3 DNA: TGTGCCAGCAGCTTAGTACTAGCGGCCTCCTACGAGCAGTACTTC

clone size: NA
D gene: NA
V gene: TRBV27
J gene: TRBJ2-3
CDR3 protein: CASSSVPSLDTQYF
CDR3 DNA: TGTGCCAGCAGCTCCGTGCCTAGCTTAGATACGCAGTATTTT

clone size: NA
D gene: TRBD1
V gene: TRBV28
J gene: TRBJ2-5
CDR3 protein: CASNRGQETQYF
CDR3 DNA: TGTGCCAGCAACAGGGGCCAAGAGACCCAGTACTTC

clone size: few
D gene: TRBD1
V gene: TRBV28
J gene: TRBJ1-2
CDR3 protein: CASSRQGRLDTF
CDR3 DNA: TGTGCCAGCAGCCGACAGGGAAGGTTAGACACCTTC

clone size: NA
D gene: NA
V gene: TRBV30
J gene: TRBJ2-2
CDR3 protein: CAWSWSTGELFF
CDR3 DNA: TGTGCCTGGAGCTGGTCAACCGGGGAGCTGTTTTTT

clone size: NA
D gene: NA
V gene: TRBV2
J gene: TRBJ2-2
CDR3 protein: CASSDWFGEVTGELFF
CDR3 DNA: TGTGCCAGCAGTGATTGGTTCGGGGAGGTCACCGGGGAGCTGTTTTTT

clone size: few
D gene: NA
V gene: TRBV7-8
J gene: TRBJ2-7
CDR3 protein: CASSLSIGPGEQYF
CDR3 DNA: TGTGCCAGCAGCTTATCAATAGGGCCCGGAGAGCAGTACTTC

clone size: NA
D gene: NA
V gene: TRBV25-1
J gene: TRBJ2-1
CDR3 protein: CASSELGAHPEQFF
CDR3 DNA: TGTGCCAGCAGTGAACTAGGAGCCCACCCCGAGCAGTTCTTC

clone size: NA
D gene: NA
V gene: TRBV7-2
J gene: TRBJ2-7
CDR3 protein: CASSSSTGLPYEQYF
CDR3 DNA: TGTGCCAGCAGCTCCTCTACCGGATTGCCCTACGAGCAGTACTTC

clone size: few
D gene: TRBD2
V gene: TRBV4-3
J gene: TRBJ2-2
CDR3 protein: CASSQALLAGGAGELFF
CDR3 DNA: TGCGCCAGCAGCCAAGCTTTGCTAGCGGGAGGGGCCGGGGAGCTGTTTTTT

clone size: NA
D gene: NA
V gene: TRBV14
J gene: TRBJ1-3
CDR3 protein: CASSQDADTLGNTIYF
CDR3 DNA: TGTGCCAGCAGCCAAGACGCGGACACTCTCGGAAACACCATATATTTT

clone size: NA
D gene: NA
V gene: TRBV18
J gene: TRBJ2-1
CDR3 protein: CASSLQNIYNEQFF
CDR3 DNA: TGTGCCAGCTCACTACAGAACATCTACAATGAGCAGTTCTTC

clone size: NA
D gene: NA
V gene: TRBV7-9
J gene: TRBJ2-3
CDR3 protein: CASSLGYSTDTQYF
CDR3 DNA: TGTGCCAGCAGCTTAGGTTACAGCACAGATACGCAGTATTTT

clone size: few
D gene: NA
V gene: TRBV11-3
J gene: TRBJ2-7
CDR3 protein: CASSPFISSYEQYF
CDR3 DNA: TGTGCCAGCAGCCCATTTATTAGCTCCTACGAGCAGTACTTC

clone size: NA
D gene: TRBD1
V gene: TRBV5-4
J gene: TRBJ2-3
CDR3 protein: CASSPDRASTDTQYF
CDR3 DNA: TGTGCCAGCAGCCCCGACAGGGCCAGCACAGATACGCAGTATTTT

clone size: NA
D gene: NA
V gene: TRBV4-1
J gene: TRBJ2-7
CDR3 protein: CASSQQISPYVRSIYEQYF
CDR3 DNA: TGCGCCAGCAGCCAACAGATCTCCCCCTATGTGCGTTCAATCTACGAGCAGTACTTC

clone size: NA
D gene: NA
V gene: TRBV5-6
J gene: TRBJ1-1
CDR3 protein: CASGRVGGMNTEAFF
CDR3 DNA: TGTGCCAGCGGTAGGGTCGGGGGCATGAACACTGAAGCTTTCTTT

clone size: NA
D gene: NA
V gene: TRBV11-2
J gene: TRBJ2-1
CDR3 protein: CASSLGTQQFF
CDR3 DNA: TGTGCCAGCAGCTTGGGAACCCAGCAGTTCTTC

clone size: few
D gene: NA
V gene: TRBV7-2
J gene: TRBJ2-1
CDR3 protein: CASSFSRQASEQFF
CDR3 DNA: TGTGCCAGCAGCTTTTCCCGACAGGCTAGTGAGCAGTTCTTC

clone size: NA
D gene: TRBD2
V gene: TRBV2
J gene: TRBJ2-7
CDR3 protein: CASRYEREYEQYF
CDR3 DNA: TGTGCCAGCAGATACGAGCGGGAGTACGAGCAGTACTTC

clone size: NA
D gene: NA
V gene: TRBV6-5
J gene: TRBJ2-1
CDR3 protein: CASSYSTGGIYNEQFF
CDR3 DNA: TGTGCCAGCAGTTACTCGACCGGAGGTATATACAATGAGCAGTTCTTC

clone size: few
D gene: TRBD1
V gene: TRBV4-1
J gene: TRBJ1-5
CDR3 protein: CASSQVPGQSLWPQHF
CDR3 DNA: TGCGCCAGCAGCCAGGTACCGGGACAGTCCTTATGGCCCCAGCATTTT

clone size: NA
D gene: NA
V gene: TRBV19
J gene: TRBJ2-1
CDR3 protein: CASSIRGLRWEQFF
CDR3 DNA: TGTGCCAGTAGTATACGGGGCCTGAGATGGGAGCAGTTCTTC

clone size: once
D gene: TRBD1
V gene: TRBV30
J gene: TRBJ1-6
CDR3 protein: CACTNTGGNSPLHF
CDR3 DNA: TGTGCCTGCACAAATACAGGGGGGAATTCACCCCTCCACTTT

clone size: NA
D gene: TRBD1
V gene: TRBV11-3
J gene: TRBJ2-1
CDR3 protein: CASSRRTGAADNEQFF
CDR3 DNA: TGTGCCAGCAGCCGACGGACAGGCGCGGCCGACAATGAGCAGTTCTTC